This T cell receptor beta chain derives from a study of T cell repertoires in cytomegalovirus infection. The CDR3 is made up of 12 amino acids. Trimming shortened V by 7 bases and J by 10 bases, and 14 bases separated the two germline ends. Per the germline V gene, CDR1 is SGHTA and CDR2 is FQGNSA. TCRdb re-called the reads with MiXCR, one entry per CDR3 protein. The profile covers about 920,000 distinct CDR3 sequences, with less than 35% appearing a single time and roughly 13% taken by the ten largest. Concerning this clonotype: Its matching antigen is unknown.

The clonotype comes from a human donor in good health (CMV status not recorded). Some clones in this sample may be carry-over from other donors' samples. Sample: cultured CD8+ T cells from PBMCs, taken from culture after CMV antigen stimulation. The chain joins TRBV7-2 to TRBJ2-1, with a possible D match to TRBD2 (7 bases). The CDR3 nucleotides read TGTGCCAGCACCGTGGGGGGGCGGGAGCAGTTCTTC. It is translated as CASTVGGREQFF. The full variable domain, with the rest looked up from reference TRBV7-2 and TRBJ2-1, is GAGVSQSPSNKVTEKGKDVELRCDPISGHTALYWYRQSLGQGLEFLIYFQGNSAPDKSGLPSDRFSAERTGGSVSTLTIQRTQQEDSAVYLCASTVGGREQFFGPGTRLTVL.